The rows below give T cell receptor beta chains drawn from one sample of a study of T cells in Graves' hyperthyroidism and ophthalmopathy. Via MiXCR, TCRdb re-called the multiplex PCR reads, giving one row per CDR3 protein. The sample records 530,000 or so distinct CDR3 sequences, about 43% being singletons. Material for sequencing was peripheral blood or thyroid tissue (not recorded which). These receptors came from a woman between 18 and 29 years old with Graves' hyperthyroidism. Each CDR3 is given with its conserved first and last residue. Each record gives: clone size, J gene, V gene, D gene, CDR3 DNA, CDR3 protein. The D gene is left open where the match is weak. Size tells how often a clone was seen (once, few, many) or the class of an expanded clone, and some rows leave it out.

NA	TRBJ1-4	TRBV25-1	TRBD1	TGTGCCAGCACGACAGGGGTTGAAGAAAAACTGTTTTTT	CASTTGVEEKLFF
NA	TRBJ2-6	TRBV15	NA	TGTGCCACCAGTGGAAGAGCTAGCTCTGGGGCCAACGTCCTGACTTTC	CATSGRASSGANVLTF
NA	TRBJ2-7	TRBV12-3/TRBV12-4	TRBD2	TGTGCCAGCGGGAGGGGCCCAGACTACGAGCAGTACTTC	CASGRGPDYEQYF
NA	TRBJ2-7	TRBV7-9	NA	TGTGCCAGCAGCCCCTCGAGCTCCTACAATGAGCAGTACTTC	CASSPSSSYNEQYF
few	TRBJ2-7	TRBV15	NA	TGTGCCACCAGCGTCCCGAACGCAGGCGAGCAGTACTTC	CATSVPNAGEQYF
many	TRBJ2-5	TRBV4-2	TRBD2	TGTGCCAGCAGCCAAGGACTAGCGGGAGGAGGCGAGACCCAGTACTTC	CASSQGLAGGGETQYF
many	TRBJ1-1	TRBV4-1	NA	TGCGCCAGCAGCCAACCCGACAGGAACACTGAAGCTTTCTTT	CASSQPDRNTEAFF
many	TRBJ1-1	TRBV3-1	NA	TGTGCCAGCAGTCAAGGGCCCACTGAAGCTTTCTTT	CASSQGPTEAFF
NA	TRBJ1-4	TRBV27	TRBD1	TGTGCCAGCAGTTACACCGCAGGGGGGGGTGAAAAACTGTTTTTT	CASSYTAGGGEKLFF
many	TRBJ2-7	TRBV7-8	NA	TGTGCCAGCAGCTTAATAGACTTCACGGGCGAGCAGTACTTC	CASSLIDFTGEQYF
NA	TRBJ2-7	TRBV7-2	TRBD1	TGTGCCAGCAGCACGGGACAGGGGGACGGCTCCTACGAGCAGTACTTC	CASSTGQGDGSYEQYF
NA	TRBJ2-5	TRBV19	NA	TGTGCCAGTAGGTGGGGAGGACCAAATGAGCAGTACTTC	CASRWGGPNEQYF
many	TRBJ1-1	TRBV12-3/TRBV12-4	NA	TGTGCCAGCAGTTTGACCCAGAACACTGAAGCTTTCTTT	CASSLTQNTEAFF
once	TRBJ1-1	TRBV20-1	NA	TGCAGTGCTAAAAGCCGGGACGAACTCGAAGCTTTCTTT	CSAKSRDELEAFF
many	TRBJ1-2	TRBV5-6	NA	TGTGCCAACAGCTTTTTTGACGCGAGCAGGCGCTATGGCTACACCTTC	CANSFFDASRRYGYTF
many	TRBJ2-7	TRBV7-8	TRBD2	TGTGCCAGCAGGGCGCGGGGGATAGCGGGAGAGCGGCACTACGAGCAGTACTTC	CASRARGIAGERHYEQYF
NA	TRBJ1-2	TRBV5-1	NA	TGCGCCAGCAGCTGGTACAGCGATGGCTACACCTTC	CASSWYSDGYTF
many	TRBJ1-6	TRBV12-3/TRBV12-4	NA	TGTGCCAGCCGAGGATCTCAGGGTAAAAATTCACCCCTCCACTTT	CASRGSQGKNSPLHF
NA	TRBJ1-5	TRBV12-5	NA	TGTGCTAGTGGTTTTTTGAGGGCAGGGAGGAATCAGCCCCAGCATTTT	CASGFLRAGRNQPQHF
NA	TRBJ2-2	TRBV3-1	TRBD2	TGTGCCAGCAGCCGGGGACTAGCGGAGACCACCGGGGAGCTGTTTTTT	CASSRGLAETTGELFF
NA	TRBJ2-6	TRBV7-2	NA	TGTGCCAGCAGCTTAGGGGGCCTTTCTGGGGCCAACGTCCTGACTTTC	CASSLGGLSGANVLTF
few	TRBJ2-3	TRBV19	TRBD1	TGTGCCAGTAGTCCAGAGGACAGGGGGAAAGGAGATACGCAGTATTTT	CASSPEDRGKGDTQYF
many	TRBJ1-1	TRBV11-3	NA	TGTGCCAGCAGCCGGACGGTTTCCCCGAACACTGAAGCTTTCTTT	CASSRTVSPNTEAFF
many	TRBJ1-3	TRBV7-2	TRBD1	TGTGCCAGCAGCCCGACAGGGTCCACGATTGGAAACACCATATATTTT	CASSPTGSTIGNTIYF
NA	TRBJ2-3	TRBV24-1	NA	TGTGCCACCAGTGAAACGGGGAGCACAGATACGCAGTATTTT	CATSETGSTDTQYF
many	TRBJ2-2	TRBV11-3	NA	TGTGCCAGCAGCTTACTAGGGTTTGACGGGGAGCTGTTTTTT	CASSLLGFDGELFF
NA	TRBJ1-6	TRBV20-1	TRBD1	TGCAGTGCTAGGCCAGGGGGCCTCTCACCCCTCCACTTT	CSARPGGLSPLHF
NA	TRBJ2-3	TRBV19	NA	TGTGCCAGTAGTTGGGGCGCGCAGGATACGCAGTATTTT	CASSWGAQDTQYF
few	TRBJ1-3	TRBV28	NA	TGTGCCAGCAGGACAGCCAGAAACACCATATATTTT	CASRTARNTIYF
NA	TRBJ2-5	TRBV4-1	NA	TGTGCCAGCAGCCAAGATCCCATTACGGGAGAGACCCAGTACTTC	CASSQDPITGETQYF
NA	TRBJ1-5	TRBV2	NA	TGTGCCAGCAGTTACCTGACTAGCGGGAGCTCCTACGAGCATTTT	CASSYLTSGSSYEHF
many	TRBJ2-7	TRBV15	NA	TGTGCCACCAGCAGCCCTTGGGTCTACGAGCAGTACTTC	CATSSPWVYEQYF
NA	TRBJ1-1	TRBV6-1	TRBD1	TGTGCCAGCGGGGACTTGGGGACAGGGAACACTGAAGCTTTCTTT	CASGDLGTGNTEAFF
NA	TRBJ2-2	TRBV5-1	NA	TGCGCCAGCATCGTGGGAGATGGGGAGCTGTTTTTT	CASIVGDGELFF
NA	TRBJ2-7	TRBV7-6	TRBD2	TGTGCCAGCAGCCTGCAACTAGCGGGAAGGACCTACAAGCAGTACTTC	CASSLQLAGRTYKQYF
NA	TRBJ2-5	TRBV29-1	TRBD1	TGCAGCGTTTGGACAGGGATTCAAGAGACCCAGTACTTC	CSVWTGIQETQYF